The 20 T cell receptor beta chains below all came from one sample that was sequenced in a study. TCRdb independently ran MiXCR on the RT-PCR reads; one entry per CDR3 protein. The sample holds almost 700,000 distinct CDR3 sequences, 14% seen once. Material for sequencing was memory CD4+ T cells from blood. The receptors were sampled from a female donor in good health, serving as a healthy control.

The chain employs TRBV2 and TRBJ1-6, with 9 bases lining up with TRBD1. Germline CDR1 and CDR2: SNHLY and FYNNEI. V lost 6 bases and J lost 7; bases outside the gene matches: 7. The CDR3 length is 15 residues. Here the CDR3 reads CASSVQGAGNSPLHF. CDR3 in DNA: TGTGCCAGCAGCGTACAGGGGGCGGGAAATTCACCCCTCCACTTT. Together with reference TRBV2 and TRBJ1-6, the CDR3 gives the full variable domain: EPEVTQTPSHQVTQMGQEVILRCVPISNHLYFYWYRQILGQKVEFLVSFYNNEISEKSEIFDDQFSVERPDGSNFTLKIRSTKLEDSAMYFCASSVQGAGNSPLHFGNGTRLTVT.

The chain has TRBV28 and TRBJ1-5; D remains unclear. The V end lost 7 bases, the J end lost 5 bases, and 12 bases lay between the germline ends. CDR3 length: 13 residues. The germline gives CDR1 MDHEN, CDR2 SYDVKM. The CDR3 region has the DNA TGTGCCAGCATCTCGTCGGCGGATCAGCCCCAGCATTTT. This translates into CASISSADQPQHF.

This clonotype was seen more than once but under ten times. The CDR3 region has the DNA TGTGCCAGCAGCTTAGCGAGCGGGAGGGCCGCAAATGAGCAGTTCTTC. Residues: CASSLASGRAANEQFF. The V gene is TRBV7-6, the J gene TRBJ2-1; 10 nucleotides agree with TRBD2. The ends lost 0 bases at V and 7 bases at J; junction bases unmatched: 6. Germline lookup yields CDR1 SGHVS and CDR2 FNYEAQ. The CDR3 is made up of 16 amino acids.

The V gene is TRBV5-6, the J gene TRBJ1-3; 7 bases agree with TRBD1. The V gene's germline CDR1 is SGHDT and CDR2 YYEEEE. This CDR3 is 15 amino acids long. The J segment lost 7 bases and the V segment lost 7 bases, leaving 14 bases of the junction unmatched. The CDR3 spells CASLRLGGDSNTIYF. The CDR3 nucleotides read TGTGCCAGCCTCAGATTGGGAGGGGACAGCAACACCATATATTTT.

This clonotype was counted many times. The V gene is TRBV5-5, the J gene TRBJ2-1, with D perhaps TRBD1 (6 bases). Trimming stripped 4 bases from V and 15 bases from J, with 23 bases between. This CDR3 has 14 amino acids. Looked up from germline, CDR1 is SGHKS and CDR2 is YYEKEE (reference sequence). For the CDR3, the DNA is TGTGCCAGCAGCCCATTTTCATTGGACAGAGAGTCGTTCTTC. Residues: CASSPFSLDRESFF.

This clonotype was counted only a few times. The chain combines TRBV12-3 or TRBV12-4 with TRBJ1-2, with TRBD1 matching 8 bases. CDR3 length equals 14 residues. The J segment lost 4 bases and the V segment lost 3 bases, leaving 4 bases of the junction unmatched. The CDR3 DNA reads TGTGCCAGCAGTTTTACAGGGGGTGGCTATGGCTACACCTTC. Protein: CASSFTGGGYGYTF.

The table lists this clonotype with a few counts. This chain's CDR3 is CASSQVGGETEAFF. DNA for the CDR3: TGTGCCAGCAGCCAAGTGGGGGGGGAAACTGAAGCTTTCTTT. V gene TRBV3-1 combines with J gene TRBJ1-1; a weak D match, TRBD1 (5 bases). CDR3 length equals 14 residues. Trimming left V 1 base short and J 5 bases short, with 11 bases between. In germline, CDR1 is LGHDT, CDR2 YNNKEL (reference sequence).

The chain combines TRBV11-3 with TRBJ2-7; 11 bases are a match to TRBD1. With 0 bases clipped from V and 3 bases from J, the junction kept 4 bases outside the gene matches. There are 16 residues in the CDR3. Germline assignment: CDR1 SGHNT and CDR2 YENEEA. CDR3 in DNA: TGTGCCAGCAGCTTAGAAGGACAGGGGGCGAACTACGAGCAGTACTTC. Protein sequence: CASSLEGQGANYEQYF. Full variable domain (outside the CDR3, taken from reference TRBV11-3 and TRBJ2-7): EAGVVQSPRYKIIEKKQPVAFWCNPISGHNTLYWYLQNLGQGPELLIRYENEEAVDDSQLPKDRFSAERLKGVDSTLKIQPAELGDSAVYLCASSLEGQGANYEQYFGPGTRLTVT.

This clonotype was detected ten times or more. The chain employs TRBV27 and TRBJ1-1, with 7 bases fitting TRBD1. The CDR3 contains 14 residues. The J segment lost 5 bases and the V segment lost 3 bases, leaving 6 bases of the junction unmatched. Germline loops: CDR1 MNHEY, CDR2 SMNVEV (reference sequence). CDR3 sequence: CASSFGQGETEAFF. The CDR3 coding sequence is TGTGCCAGCAGTTTTGGGCAGGGGGAAACTGAAGCTTTCTTT.

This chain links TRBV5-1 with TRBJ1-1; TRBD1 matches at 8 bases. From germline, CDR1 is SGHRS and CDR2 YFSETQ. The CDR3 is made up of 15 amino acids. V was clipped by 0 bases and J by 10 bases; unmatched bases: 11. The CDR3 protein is CASSLDGTGDSRAFF. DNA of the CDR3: TGCGCCAGCAGCTTGGACGGGACAGGCGATTCGCGAGCTTTCTTT.

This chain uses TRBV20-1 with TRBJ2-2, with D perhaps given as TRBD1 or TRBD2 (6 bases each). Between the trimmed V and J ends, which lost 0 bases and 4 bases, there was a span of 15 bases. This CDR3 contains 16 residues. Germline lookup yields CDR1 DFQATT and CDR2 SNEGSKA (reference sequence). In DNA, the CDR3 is TGCAGTGCTAGAGAAGTTCGGGGGCAGGTCACCGGGGAGCTGTTTTTT. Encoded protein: CSAREVRGQVTGELFF.

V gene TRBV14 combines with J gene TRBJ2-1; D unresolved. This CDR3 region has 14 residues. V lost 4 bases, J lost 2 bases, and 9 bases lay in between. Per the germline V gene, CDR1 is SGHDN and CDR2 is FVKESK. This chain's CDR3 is CASSLTNPYNEQFF. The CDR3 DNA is TGTGCCAGCAGCCTAACGAACCCCTACAATGAGCAGTTCTTC.

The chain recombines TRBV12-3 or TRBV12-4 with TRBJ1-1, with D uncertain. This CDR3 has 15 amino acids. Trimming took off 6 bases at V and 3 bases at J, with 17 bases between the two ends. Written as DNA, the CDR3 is TGTGCCAGCAGGATTACGGATCCCTCGGACACTGAAGCTTTCTTT. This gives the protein CASRITDPSDTEAFF.

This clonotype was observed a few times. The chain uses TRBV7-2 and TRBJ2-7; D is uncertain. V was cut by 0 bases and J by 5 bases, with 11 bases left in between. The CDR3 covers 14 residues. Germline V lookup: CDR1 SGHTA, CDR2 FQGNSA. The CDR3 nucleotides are TGTGCCAGCAGCTTAGCGTTCGCTAGTGACGAGCAGTACTTC. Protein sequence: CASSLAFASDEQYF.

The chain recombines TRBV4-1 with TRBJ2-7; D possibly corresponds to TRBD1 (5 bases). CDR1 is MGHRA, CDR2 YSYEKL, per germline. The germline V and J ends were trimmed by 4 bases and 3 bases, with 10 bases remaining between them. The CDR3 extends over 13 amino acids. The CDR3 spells CASSRSRGYEQYF. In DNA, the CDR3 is TGCGCCAGCAGCCGCTCTAGGGGCTACGAGCAGTACTTC.

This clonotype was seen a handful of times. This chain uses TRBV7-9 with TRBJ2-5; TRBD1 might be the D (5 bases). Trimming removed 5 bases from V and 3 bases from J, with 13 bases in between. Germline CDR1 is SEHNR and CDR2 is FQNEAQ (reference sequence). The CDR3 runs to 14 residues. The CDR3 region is CASSLVDIKETQYF. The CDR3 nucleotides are TGTGCCAGCAGCCTAGTGGACATAAAAGAGACCCAGTACTTC.

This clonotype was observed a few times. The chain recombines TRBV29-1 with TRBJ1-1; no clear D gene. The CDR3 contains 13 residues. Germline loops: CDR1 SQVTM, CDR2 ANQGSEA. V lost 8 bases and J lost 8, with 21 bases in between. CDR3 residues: CSFTHPGGREAFF. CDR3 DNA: TGCAGCTTCACCCATCCTGGAGGGAGAGAAGCTTTCTTT.

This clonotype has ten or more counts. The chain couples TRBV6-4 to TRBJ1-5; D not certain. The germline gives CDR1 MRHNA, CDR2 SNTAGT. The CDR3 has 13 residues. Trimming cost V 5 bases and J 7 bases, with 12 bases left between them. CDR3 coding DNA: TGTGCCAGCAGTCCCGAGGTGGGGCAGCCCCAGCATTTT. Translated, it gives CASSPEVGQPQHF.

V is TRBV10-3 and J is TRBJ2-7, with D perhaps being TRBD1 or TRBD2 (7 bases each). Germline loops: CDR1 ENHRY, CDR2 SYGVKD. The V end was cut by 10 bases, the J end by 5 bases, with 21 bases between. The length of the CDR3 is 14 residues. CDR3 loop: CATKGAREANEQYF. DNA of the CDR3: TGTGCCACCAAGGGGGCCCGGGAGGCCAACGAGCAGTACTTC.

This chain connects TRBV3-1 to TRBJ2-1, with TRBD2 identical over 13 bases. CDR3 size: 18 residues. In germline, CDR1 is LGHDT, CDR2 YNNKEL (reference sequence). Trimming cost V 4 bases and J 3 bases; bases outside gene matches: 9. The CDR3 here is CASSPGLAGSNRYNEQFF. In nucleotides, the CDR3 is TGTGCCAGCAGCCCGGGACTAGCGGGATCTAATCGCTACAATGAGCAGTTCTTC.